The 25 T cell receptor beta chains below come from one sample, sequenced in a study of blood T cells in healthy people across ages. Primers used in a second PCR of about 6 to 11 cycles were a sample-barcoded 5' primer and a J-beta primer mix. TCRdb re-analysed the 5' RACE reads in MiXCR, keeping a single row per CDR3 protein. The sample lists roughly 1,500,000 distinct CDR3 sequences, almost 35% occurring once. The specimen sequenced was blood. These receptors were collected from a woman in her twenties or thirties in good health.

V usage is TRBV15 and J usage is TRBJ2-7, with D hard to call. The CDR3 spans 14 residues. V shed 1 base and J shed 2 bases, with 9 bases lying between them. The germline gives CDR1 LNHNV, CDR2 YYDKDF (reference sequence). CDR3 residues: CATSRVTMTYEQYF. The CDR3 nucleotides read TGTGCCACCAGCAGAGTTACCATGACCTACGAGCAGTACTTC.

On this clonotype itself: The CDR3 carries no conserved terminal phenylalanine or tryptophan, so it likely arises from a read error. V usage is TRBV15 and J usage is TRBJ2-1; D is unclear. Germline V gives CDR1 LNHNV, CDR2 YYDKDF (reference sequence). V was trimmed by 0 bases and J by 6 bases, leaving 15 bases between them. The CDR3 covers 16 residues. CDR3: CATSRDQGLGSNEQFL. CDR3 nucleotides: TGTGCCACCAGCAGAGATCAAGGGTTGGGTTCCAATGAGCAGTTCTTA.

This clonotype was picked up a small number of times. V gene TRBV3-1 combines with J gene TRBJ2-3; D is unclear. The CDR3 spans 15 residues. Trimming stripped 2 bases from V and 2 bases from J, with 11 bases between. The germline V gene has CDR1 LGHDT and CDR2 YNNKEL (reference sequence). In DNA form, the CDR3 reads TGTGCCAGCAGCCAAAGGAGTTTTGCCACAGATACGCAGTATTTT. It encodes CASSQRSFATDTQYF.

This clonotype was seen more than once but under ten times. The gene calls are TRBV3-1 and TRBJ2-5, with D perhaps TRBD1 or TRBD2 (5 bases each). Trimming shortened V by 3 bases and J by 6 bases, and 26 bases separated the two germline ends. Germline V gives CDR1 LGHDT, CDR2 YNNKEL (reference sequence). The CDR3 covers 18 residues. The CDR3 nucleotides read TGTGCCAGCAGCCATAACAGTCCCCGGACTTTAGGGACGCAGACCCAGTACTTC. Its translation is CASSHNSPRTLGTQTQYF.

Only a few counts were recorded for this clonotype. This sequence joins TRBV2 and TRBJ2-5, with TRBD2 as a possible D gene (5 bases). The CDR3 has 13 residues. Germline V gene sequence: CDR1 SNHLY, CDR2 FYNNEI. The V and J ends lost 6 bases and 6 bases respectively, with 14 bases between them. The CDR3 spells CASSKDSPQTQYF. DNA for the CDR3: TGTGCCAGCAGCAAGGACTCCCCACAGACCCAGTACTTC.

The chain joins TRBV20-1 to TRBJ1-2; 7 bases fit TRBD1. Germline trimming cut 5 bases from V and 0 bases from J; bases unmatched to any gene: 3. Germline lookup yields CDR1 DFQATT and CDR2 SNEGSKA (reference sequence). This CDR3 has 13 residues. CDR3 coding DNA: TGCAGTGCTGCTGGACAGGCTAACTATGGCTACACCTTC. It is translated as CSAAGQANYGYTF.

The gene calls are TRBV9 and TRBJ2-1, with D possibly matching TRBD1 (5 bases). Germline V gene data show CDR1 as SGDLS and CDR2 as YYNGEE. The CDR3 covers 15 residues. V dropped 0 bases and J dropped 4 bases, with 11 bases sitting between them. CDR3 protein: CASSVAGDRYNEQFF. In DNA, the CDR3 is TGTGCCAGCAGCGTAGCCGGCGACAGATACAATGAGCAGTTCTTC.

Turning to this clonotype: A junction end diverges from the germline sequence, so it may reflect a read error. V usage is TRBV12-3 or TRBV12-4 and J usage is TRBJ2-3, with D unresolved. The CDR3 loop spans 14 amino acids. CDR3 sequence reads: CASSLGPSTDAQYF. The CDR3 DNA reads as TGTGCCAGCAGTTTGGGTCCCAGCACAGATGCGCAGTATTTT.

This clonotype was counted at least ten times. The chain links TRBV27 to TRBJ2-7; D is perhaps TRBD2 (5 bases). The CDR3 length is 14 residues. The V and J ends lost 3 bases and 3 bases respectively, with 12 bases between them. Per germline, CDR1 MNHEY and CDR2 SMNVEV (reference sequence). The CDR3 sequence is CASSLYPAGYEQYF. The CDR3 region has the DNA TGTGCCAGCAGTTTGTATCCCGCGGGCTACGAGCAGTACTTC.

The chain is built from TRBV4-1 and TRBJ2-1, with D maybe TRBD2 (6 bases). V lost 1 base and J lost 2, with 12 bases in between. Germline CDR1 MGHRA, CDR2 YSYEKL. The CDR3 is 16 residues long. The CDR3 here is CASSQVAGSPYNEQFF. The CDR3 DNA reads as TGCGCCAGCAGCCAAGTTGCGGGGAGCCCCTACAATGAGCAGTTCTTC.

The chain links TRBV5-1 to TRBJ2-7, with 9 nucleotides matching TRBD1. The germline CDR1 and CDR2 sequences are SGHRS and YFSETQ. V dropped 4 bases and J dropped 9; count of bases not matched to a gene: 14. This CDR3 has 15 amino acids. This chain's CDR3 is CASSPSGTGYVGQYF. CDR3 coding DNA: TGCGCCAGCAGCCCAAGCGGGACAGGGTATGTGGGGCAGTACTTC. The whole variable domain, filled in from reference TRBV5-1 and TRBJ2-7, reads KAGVTQTPRYLIKTRGQQVTLSCSPISGHRSVSWYQQTPGQGLQFLFEYFSETQRNKGNFPGRFSGRQFSNSRSEMNVSTLELGDSALYLCASSPSGTGYVGQYFGPGTRLTVT.

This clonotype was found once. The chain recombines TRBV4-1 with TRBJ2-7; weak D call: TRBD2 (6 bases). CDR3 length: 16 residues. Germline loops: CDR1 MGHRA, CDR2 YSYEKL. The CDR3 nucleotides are TGCTTTGCATGCGGGATTGCACCTCCGTGCTCCTACGAGCAGTACTTC. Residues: CFACGIAPPCSYEQYF.

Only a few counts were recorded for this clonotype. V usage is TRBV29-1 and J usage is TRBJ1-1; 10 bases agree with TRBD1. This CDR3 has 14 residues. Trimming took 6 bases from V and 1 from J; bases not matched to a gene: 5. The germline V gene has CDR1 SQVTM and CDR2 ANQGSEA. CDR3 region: CSVDRGTQNTEAFF. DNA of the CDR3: TGCAGCGTGGACAGGGGGACGCAGAACACTGAAGCTTTCTTT.

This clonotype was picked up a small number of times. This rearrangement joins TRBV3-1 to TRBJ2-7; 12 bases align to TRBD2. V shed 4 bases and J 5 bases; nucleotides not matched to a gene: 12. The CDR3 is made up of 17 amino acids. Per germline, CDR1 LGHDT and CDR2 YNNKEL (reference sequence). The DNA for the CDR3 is TGTGCCAGCAGCCGTGGACTAGCGGGGCTACGTCCTCACGAGCAGTACTTC. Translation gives CASSRGLAGLRPHEQYF.

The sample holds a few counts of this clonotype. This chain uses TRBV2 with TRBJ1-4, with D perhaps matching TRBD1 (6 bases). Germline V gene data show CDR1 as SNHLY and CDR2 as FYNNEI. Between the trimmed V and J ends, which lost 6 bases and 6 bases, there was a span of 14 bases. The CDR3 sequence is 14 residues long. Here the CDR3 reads CASRKGGPDEKLFF. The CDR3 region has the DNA TGTGCCAGCAGGAAGGGGGGACCAGATGAAAAACTGTTTTTT.

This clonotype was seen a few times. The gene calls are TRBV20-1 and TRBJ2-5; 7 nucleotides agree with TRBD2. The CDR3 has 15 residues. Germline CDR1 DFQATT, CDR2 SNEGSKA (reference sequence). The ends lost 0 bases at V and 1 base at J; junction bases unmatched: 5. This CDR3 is CSARDPSGTQETQYF. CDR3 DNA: TGCAGTGCTAGAGATCCTAGCGGCACCCAAGAGACCCAGTACTTC.

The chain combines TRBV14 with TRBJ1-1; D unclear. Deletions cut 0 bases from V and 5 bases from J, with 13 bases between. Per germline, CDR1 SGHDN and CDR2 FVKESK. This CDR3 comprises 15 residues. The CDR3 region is CASSQDLPRLTEAFF. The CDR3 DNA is TGTGCCAGCAGCCAAGACCTCCCGAGGTTGACTGAAGCTTTCTTT.

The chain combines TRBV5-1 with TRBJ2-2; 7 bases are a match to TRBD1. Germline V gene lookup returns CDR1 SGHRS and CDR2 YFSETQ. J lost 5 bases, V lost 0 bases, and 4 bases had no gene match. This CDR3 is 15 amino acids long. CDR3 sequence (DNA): TGCGCCAGCAGCTTGGCCGGGACAGATACCGGGGAGCTGTTTTTT. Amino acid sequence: CASSLAGTDTGELFF.

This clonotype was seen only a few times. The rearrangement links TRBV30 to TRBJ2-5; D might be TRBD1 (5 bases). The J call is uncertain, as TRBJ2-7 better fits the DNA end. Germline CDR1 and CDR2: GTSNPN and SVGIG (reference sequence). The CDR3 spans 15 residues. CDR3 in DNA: TGTGCCTGGAGTGCAGGGCCCAGCGCAATCGTCGAGCAGTACTTC. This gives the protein CAWSAGPSAIVEQYF.

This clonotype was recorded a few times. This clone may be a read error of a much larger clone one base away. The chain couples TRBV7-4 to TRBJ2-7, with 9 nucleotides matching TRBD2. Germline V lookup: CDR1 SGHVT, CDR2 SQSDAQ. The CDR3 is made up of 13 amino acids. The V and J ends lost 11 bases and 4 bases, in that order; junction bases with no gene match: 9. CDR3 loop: CAATSGHRYEQYF. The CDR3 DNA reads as TGTGCCGCGACTAGCGGACATCGTTACGAGCAGTACTTC.

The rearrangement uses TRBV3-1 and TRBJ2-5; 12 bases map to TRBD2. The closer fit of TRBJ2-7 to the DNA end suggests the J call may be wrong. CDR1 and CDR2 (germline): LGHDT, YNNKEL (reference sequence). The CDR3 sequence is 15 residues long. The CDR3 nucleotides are TGTGCCAGCAGCCAAGGACTAGCGGGGGCCCACGAGCAGTACTTC. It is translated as CASSQGLAGAHEQYF.

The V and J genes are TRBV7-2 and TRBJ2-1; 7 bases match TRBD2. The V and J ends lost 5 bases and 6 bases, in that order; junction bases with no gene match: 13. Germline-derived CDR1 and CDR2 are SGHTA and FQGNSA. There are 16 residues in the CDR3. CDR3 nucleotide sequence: TGTGCCAGCAGCGTGATACCGGGACTACCTTCCAATGAGCAGTTCTTC. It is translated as CASSVIPGLPSNEQFF. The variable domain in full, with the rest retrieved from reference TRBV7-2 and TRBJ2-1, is GAGVSQSPSNKVTEKGKDVELRCDPISGHTALYWYRQSLGQGLEFLIYFQGNSAPDKSGLPSDRFSAERTGGSVSTLTIQRTQQEDSAVYLCASSVIPGLPSNEQFFGPGTRLTVL.

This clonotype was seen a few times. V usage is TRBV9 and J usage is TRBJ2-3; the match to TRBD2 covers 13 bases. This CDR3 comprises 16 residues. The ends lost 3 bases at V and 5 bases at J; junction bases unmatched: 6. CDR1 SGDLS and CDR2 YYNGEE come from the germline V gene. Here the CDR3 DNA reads TGTGCCAGCAGCGGACGCGGGACTAGCGGGGAAGATACGCAGTATTTT. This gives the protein CASSGRGTSGEDTQYF.

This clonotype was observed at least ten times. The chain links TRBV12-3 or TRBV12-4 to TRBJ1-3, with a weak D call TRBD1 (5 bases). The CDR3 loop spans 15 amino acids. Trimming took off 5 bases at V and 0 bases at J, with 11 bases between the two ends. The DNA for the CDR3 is TGTGCCAGCAGTCAGGGTGGGGTCTCTGGAAACACCATATATTTT. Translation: CASSQGGVSGNTIYF.

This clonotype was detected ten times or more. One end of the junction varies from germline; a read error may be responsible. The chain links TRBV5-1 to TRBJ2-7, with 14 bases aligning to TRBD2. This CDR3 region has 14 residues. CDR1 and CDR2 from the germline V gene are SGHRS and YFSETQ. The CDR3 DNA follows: TGTGCCAGCAGTTGGACTAGCGGGGGGTACGAGCAGTACTTC. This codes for CASSWTSGGYEQYF.